A single sample gave rise to the 15 T cell receptor beta chains below, sequenced in a study of T cell responses to AZD1222 COVID-19 vaccine. The data were produced by immunoSEQ multiplex PCR, yet TCRdb's version contains in-frame clones alone and is incomplete. The sample lists some 250,000 clones, around 92% occurring once. The sequenced sample was peripheral blood, obtained 28 days after the second AZD1222 dose. These receptors were collected from an adult who received the AZD1222 COVID-19 vaccine.

The genes are TRBV12-5 and TRBJ2-7, with 7 bases matching TRBD2. Germline V gene lookup returns CDR1 LGHNT and CDR2 FRNRAP. V was clipped by 7 bases and J by 9 bases; unmatched bases: 12. The CDR3 sequence is 13 residues long. In nucleotides, the CDR3 is TGTGCTAGTGTAACCCTCCGGGGGGATGGGCAGTACTTC. It yields the protein CASVTLRGDGQYF.

The chain employs TRBV30 and TRBJ1-1, with D unclear. Germline CDR1 reads GTSNPN; CDR2 reads SVGIG (reference sequence). The CDR3 runs to 10 residues. The V and J ends lost 2 bases and 11 bases respectively, with 9 bases between them. CDR3 in amino acids: CAWSLKAAFF. CDR3 nucleotide sequence: TGTGCCTGGAGTTTGAAGGCGGCTTTCTTT.

This rearrangement joins TRBV19 to TRBJ2-7; maybe TRBD1 (5 bases). Trimming cost V 0 bases and J 2 bases, with 8 bases left between them. The CDR3 loop spans 14 amino acids. Germline CDR1 is LNHDA and CDR2 is SQIVND (reference sequence). The CDR3 coding sequence is TGTGCCAGTAGTATAGATAGGGGCCCCTACGAGCAGTACTTC. Translation gives CASSIDRGPYEQYF.

The chain employs TRBV3-1 (or the pseudogene TRBV3-2) and TRBJ1-2; the match to TRBD1 covers 10 bases. Germline trimming cut 0 bases from V and 10 bases from J; bases unmatched to any gene: 8. Germline lookup yields CDR1 LGHDT and CDR2 YNNKEL (reference sequence). CDR3 length equals 15 residues. CDR3: CASSQDPGTGATYTF. Written as DNA, the CDR3 is TGTGCCAGCAGCCAAGACCCCGGGACAGGGGCGACCTACACCTTC.

V usage is TRBV18 and J usage is TRBJ1-4, with 9 bases that match TRBD1. The junction had 2 bases not matched to a gene; V was cut back by 3 bases and J by 6 bases. The germline V gene encodes CDR1 KGHSH and CDR2 LQKENI. The CDR3 contains 14 residues. The CDR3 protein is CASSPDRGDEKLFF. CDR3 DNA sequence: TGTGCCAGCTCACCTGACAGGGGGGATGAAAAACTGTTTTTT.

The genes are TRBV5-4 and TRBJ2-3, with 7 bases matching TRBD1. Germline V CDR1 and CDR2: SGHNT, YYREEE (reference sequence). V was pared by 4 bases and J by 2 bases, with 10 bases of the junction left unmatched. This CDR3 has 16 amino acids. CDR3 amino acids: CASSLQGWVSTDTQYF. The CDR3 nucleotides read TGTGCCAGCAGCCTACAGGGGTGGGTTTCCACAGATACGCAGTATTTT.

In DNA form, the CDR3 reads TGTGCCAGCAGTCCCGTCGGGTGGGGGGAGTTGGACACTGAAGCTTTCTTT. This gives the protein CASSPVGWGELDTEAFF. The gene calls are TRBV28 and TRBJ1-1, with D possibly being TRBD1 (5 bases). The V gene lost 5 bases and the J gene lost 3 bases, with 22 bases spanning the gap. The CDR3 length is 17 residues. Germline V gene sequence: CDR1 MDHEN, CDR2 SYDVKM.

The rearrangement links TRBV7-2 to TRBJ1-6, with D perhaps matching TRBD1 (6 bases). V lost 2 bases, J lost 7 bases, and 12 bases lay in between. Looked up from germline, CDR1 is SGHTA and CDR2 is FQGNSA. The CDR3 length is 15 residues. The CDR3: CASSLIGQGNSPLHF. CDR3 sequence (DNA): TGTGCCAGCAGCTTAATTGGTCAGGGGAATTCACCCCTCCACTTT.

The chain combines TRBV7-2 with TRBJ1-2, with TRBD1 as a possible D gene (6 bases). From germline, CDR1 is SGHTA and CDR2 FQGNSA. Trimming stripped 5 bases from V and 4 bases from J, with 11 bases between. This CDR3 is 13 amino acids long. DNA of the CDR3: TGTGCCAGCAGCGAACAGGGACCCTATGGCTACACCTTC. This translates into CASSEQGPYGYTF. Drawing the rest from reference TRBV7-2 and TRBJ1-2, the complete variable domain is GAGVSQSPSNKVTEKGKDVELRCDPISGHTALYWYRQSLGQGLEFLIYFQGNSAPDKSGLPSDRFSAERTGGSVSTLTIQRTQQEDSAVYLCASSEQGPYGYTFGSGTRLTVV.

The genes are TRBV28 and TRBJ1-5; 11 bases map to TRBD1. J gave up 6 bases and V 7 bases, and 2 bases lay outside the gene matches. Germline assignment: CDR1 MDHEN and CDR2 SYDVKM. The CDR3 totals 13 residues. CDR3 sequence reads: CASTGTGGQPQHF. The CDR3 DNA is TGTGCCAGCACCGGGACAGGGGGTCAGCCCCAGCATTTT.

This clone was seen just once. The genes are TRBV4-3 and TRBJ2-3, with 14 nucleotides matching TRBD2. V trimming: 0 bases; J trimming: 3 bases; junction bases outside the gene matches: 11. The CDR3 totals 20 residues. The germline V gene encodes CDR1 LGHNA and CDR2 YSLEER. The CDR3, as DNA: TGCGCCAGCAGCCAAGAAAGGACTAGCGGGAGGATCGGTTGGACAGATACGCAGTATTTT. This gives the protein CASSQERTSGRIGWTDTQYF.

This sequence joins TRBV11-3 and TRBJ2-1; TRBD1 aligns across 9 bases. Looked up from germline, CDR1 is SGHNT and CDR2 is YENEEA. After removal of 1 base from V and 8 bases from J, the junction contained 3 bases not matched to a gene. The CDR3 covers 14 residues. CDR3 nucleotide sequence: TGTGCCAGCAGCTTAGGGGACAGGGTCGATGAGCAGTTCTTC. This codes for CASSLGDRVDEQFF. Variable domain in full (rest from reference TRBV11-3 and TRBJ2-1): EAGVVQSPRYKIIEKKQPVAFWCNPISGHNTLYWYLQNLGQGPELLIRYENEEAVDDSQLPKDRFSAERLKGVDSTLKIQPAELGDSAVYLCASSLGDRVDEQFFGPGTRLTVL.

In this sample, this clone turned up a few times. V is TRBV4-2 and J is TRBJ1-5; weak D call: TRBD1 (5 bases). The CDR3 covers 15 residues. From germline, CDR1 is LGHNA and CDR2 YNFKEQ. V was cut by 4 bases and J by 5 bases, with 15 bases left in between. The CDR3: CASSLLGQGDQPQHF. DNA for the CDR3: TGTGCCAGCAGCCTCCTAGGGCAGGGAGATCAGCCCCAGCATTTT.

The rearrangement uses TRBV5-4 and TRBJ2-5; 10 bases match TRBD2. Germline V gene lookup returns CDR1 SGHNT and CDR2 YYREEE (reference sequence). After removal of 4 bases from V and 5 bases from J, the junction contained 8 bases not matched to a gene. The length of the CDR3 is 15 residues. As DNA, the CDR3 is TGTGCCAGCAGCCAAGAGCGGGGGGGCGGGGAGACCCAGTACTTC. Translating it yields CASSQERGGGETQYF. The entire variable domain, with the rest obtained from reference TRBV5-4 and TRBJ2-5, is as follows: ETGVTQSPTHLIKTRGQQVTLRCSSQSGHNTVSWYQQALGQGPQFIFQYYREEENGRGNFPPRFSGLQFPNYSSELNVNALELDDSALYLCASSQERGGGETQYFGPGTRLLVL.

The V gene is TRBV18, the J gene TRBJ2-3; TRBD2 matches 9 bases. The ends lost 6 bases at V and 4 bases at J; junction bases unmatched: 8. Looked up from germline, CDR1 is KGHSH and CDR2 is LQKENI. CDR3 size: 15 residues. The CDR3 spells CASSPGTSNSDTQYF. For the CDR3, the DNA is TGTGCCAGCTCGCCAGGGACTAGCAATTCAGATACGCAGTATTTT.